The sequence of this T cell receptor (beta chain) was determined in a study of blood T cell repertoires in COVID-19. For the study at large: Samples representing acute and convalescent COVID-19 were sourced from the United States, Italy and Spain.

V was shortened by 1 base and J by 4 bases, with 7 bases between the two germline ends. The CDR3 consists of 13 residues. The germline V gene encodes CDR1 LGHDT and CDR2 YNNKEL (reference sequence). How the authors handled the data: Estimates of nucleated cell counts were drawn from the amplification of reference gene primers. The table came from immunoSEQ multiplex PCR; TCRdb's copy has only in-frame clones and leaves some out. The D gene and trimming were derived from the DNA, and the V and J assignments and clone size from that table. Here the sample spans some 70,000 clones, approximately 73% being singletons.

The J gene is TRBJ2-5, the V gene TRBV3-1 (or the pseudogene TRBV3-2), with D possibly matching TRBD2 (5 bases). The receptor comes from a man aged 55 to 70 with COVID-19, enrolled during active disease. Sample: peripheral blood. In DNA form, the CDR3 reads TGTGCCAGCAGCCAAGGGAGGCGAGAGACCCAGTACTTC. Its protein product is CASSQGRRETQYF.